A selection of T cell receptor beta chains follows, all from one sample in a study of T cells expressing NK-cell markers. TCRdb re-analyzed the 5' RACE reads; it lists each CDR3 protein once, without DNA. This specimen shows about 260,000 distinct CDR3 sequences; the ten leading clones hold under 0.5%. Sequenced input: blood T cells: a sorted CD56 or NKG2C T cell subset, CD4+ or CD8+ T cells, or bulk PBMC T cells (not recorded which). These receptors originate from a man younger than 35 in good health. CDR3s include the opening cysteine and the closing phenylalanine or tryptophan. Fields, in order: J gene, V gene, CDR3 protein.

>TRBJ2-5|TRBV5-1
CASSLEGSSEETQYF
>TRBJ2-7|TRBV24-1
CATSAGHKSYEQYF
>TRBJ2-7|TRBV3-1
CASSQTGGVSKEQYF
>TRBJ2-3|TRBV4-2
CASSQDVNGRGSGDTQYF
>TRBJ2-7|TRBV7-9
CASSLRAVSSYEQYF
>TRBJ2-7|TRBV9
CASSEAPESYEQYF
>TRBJ2-2|TRBV4-1
CASSQISTERLPKNTGELFF
>TRBJ2-7|TRBV30
CAWSSRPWSYEQYF
>TRBJ1-4|TRBV6-5
CASSSADGGSQSTNEKLFF
>TRBJ2-7|TRBV23-1
CASMVPSKRVSYEQYF
>TRBJ2-5|TRBV4-3
CASSQGGRGETQYF
>TRBJ2-2|TRBV15
CATSREGEGRTGELFF
>TRBJ2-3|TRBV29-1
CLWGGSADTQYF
>TRBJ2-2|TRBV7-9
CASSSYRVGAGELFF
>TRBJ2-1|TRBV6-5
CASMGGVSNEQFF
>TRBJ1-1|TRBV7-2
CASSFPMGTVNTEAFF
>TRBJ2-2|TRBV4-3
CASSQQVPGELFF
>TRBJ2-5|TRBV3-1
CASSPQVVGQAQQETQYF
>TRBJ2-7|TRBV12-3/TRBV12-4
CASSPGTPVYEQYF
>TRBJ2-5|TRBV15
CATSGYPGGGQETQYF
>TRBJ2-7|TRBV20-1
CSAREVKVYEQYF
>TRBJ1-1|TRBV27
CASSLTDRADTEAFF
>TRBJ2-3|TRBV6-1
CEGLYPSTDTQYF
>TRBJ2-2|TRBV4-3
CASSQDSRGGLTGELFF
>TRBJ2-5|TRBV5-1
CASSLDYQETQYF
>TRBJ2-7|TRBV29-1
CSVDGRFPYEQYF